The source of this T cell receptor beta chain is a study of T cells in localized non-small cell lung cancer (dated by TCRdb to the early 2020s). Some background on the complete study: The study analyzed T cell repertoires of under 250 early-stage NSCLC patients, comparing tumors and uninvolved tumor-adjacent lungs. All 230 or so NSCLC patients in the cohort were treatment-naive and had localized lung tumors that were resected. The mean age of the NSCLC patients was under 70 years, with 130 or so men and around 110 women.

CDR1 and CDR2 were assigned from the germline V gene as MDHEN and SYDVKM. V and J are truncated by 5 bases and 6 bases respectively, leaving an intervening sequence of 19 bases. Measured from the cysteine to the phenylalanine, the CDR3 is 16 residues long. Only the CDR3 portion is preserved as DNA: 48 bases, with reading frame beginning at the first base. Beyond this particular receptor, the publication reports: A median of approximately 50 of the top 100 tumor clones turned up in the paired uninvolved adjacent lung, and approximately 30 of those clones also ranked among the top 100 of that same adjacent lung. Higher blood T cell density associated with longer overall survival, while higher adjacent-lung clonality associated with shorter survival. Because multi-region tumor sequencing was not done, intratumor heterogeneity could not be ruled out. The highest T cell clonality was observed in uninvolved tumor-adjacent lung, where clonality exceeded that of tumor, suggesting that antigenic responses were more focused in uninvolved tumor-adjacent lung. Because of the exploratory design, TCR variables were selected using unadjusted p-values without false-discovery rate correction.

About this clone: Its target antigen remains unknown. The record has no base qualities; no much larger clone is one base away.

The immunoSEQ Assay was used to sequence TCR beta CDR3 regions from DNA. The authors' pipeline ran thus. To compute T cell density, TCR beta template counts were normalized to usable DNA, which was estimated by amplifying housekeeping genes. Richness was estimated using the preseqR package, with extrapolation to 400,000 templates for PBMC samples and to 120,000 templates for tissue samples. Clonality was defined by subtracting Pielou's evenness from one. Differential abundance testing on productive amino-acid clonotypes, with a minimum total count of 5 and an alpha of 0.1, was used to identify tissue-enriched TCRs. Repertoire overlap between compartments was quantified with the Jaccard Index and Morisita Overlap Index. TCR beta CDR3s were clustered by GLIPH together with public tetramer-defined viral CDR3s, and at least three viral sequences plus V-gene enrichment were required for viral motifs. Here the immuneACCESS table is served through TCRdb, limited to in-frame sequences with V and J called. Missing clones are a known gap in these copies; in checked studies unresolved V genes cover under half, and the rest lacks a known reason. V and J calls plus clone size are reproduced from that table; the DNA served to infer D and trimming. Counted in this sample were roughly 27,000 clones; 90% of them appeared once. The ten largest account for approximately 1% of the sample.

At diagnosis, tumor, uninvolved tumor-adjacent lung and peripheral blood were collected and then preserved as a mix of FFPE and fresh-frozen material. For TCR repertoire profiling, blood samples were analyzed in the form of peripheral blood mononuclear cells. The material was peripheral blood, obtained before any cancer treatment. This TCR derives from a woman between 35 and 75 years old with stage I lung adenocarcinoma. The rearrangement joined TRBV28 to TRBJ1-4; the D gene is possibly TRBD1, with 6 bases matching. The CDR3 amino acid sequence is: CASSATQGFLYEKLFF. The bases read TGTGCCAGCAGTGCCACGCAGGGGTTTTTATATGAAAAACTGTTTTTT.